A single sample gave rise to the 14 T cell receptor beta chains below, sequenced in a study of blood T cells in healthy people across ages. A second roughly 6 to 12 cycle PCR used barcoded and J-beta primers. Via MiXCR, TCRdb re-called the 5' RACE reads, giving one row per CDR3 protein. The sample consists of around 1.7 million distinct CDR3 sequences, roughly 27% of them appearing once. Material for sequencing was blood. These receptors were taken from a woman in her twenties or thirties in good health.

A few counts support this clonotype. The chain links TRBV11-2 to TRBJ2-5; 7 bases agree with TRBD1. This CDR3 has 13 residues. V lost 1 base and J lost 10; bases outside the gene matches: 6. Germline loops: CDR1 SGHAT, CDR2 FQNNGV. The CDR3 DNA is TGTGCCAGCAGCTTAGTTGGCAGGGGGAGCCAGTACTTC. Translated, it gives CASSLVGRGSQYF.

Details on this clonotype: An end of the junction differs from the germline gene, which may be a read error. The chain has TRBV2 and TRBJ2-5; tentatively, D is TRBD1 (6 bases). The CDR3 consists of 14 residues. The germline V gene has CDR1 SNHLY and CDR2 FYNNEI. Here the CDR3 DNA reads TGTGCCAGCAGAGCACAGGGTTACCAGGAGACCCAGTACTTC. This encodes CASRAQGYQETQYF.

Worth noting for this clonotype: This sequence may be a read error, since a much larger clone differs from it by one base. CDR3 bases: TGCAGTGCCCCAGCTCAGGGGGCGGCCTACGAGCAGTACTTC. Translating gives CSAPAQGAAYEQYF. The chain joins TRBV20-1 to TRBJ2-7, with TRBD1 identical over 8 bases. This CDR3 is 14 amino acids long. Germline lookup yields CDR1 DFQATT and CDR2 SNEGSKA (reference sequence). Trimming removed 6 bases from V and 2 bases from J; junction bases left unmatched: 9.

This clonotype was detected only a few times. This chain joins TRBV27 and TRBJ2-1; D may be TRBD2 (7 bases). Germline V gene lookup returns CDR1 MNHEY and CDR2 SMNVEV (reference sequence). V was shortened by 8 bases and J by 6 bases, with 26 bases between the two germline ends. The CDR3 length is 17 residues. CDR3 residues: CASHRGGWTPSINEQFF. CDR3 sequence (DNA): TGTGCCAGCCATAGGGGGGGGTGGACCCCATCGATCAATGAGCAGTTCTTC.

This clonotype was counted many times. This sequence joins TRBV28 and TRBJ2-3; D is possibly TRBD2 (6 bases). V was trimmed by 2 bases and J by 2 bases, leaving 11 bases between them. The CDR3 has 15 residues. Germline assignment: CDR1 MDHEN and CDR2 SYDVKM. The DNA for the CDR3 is TGTGCCAGCAGTTTAAGATTGGGACTCACAGATACGCAGTATTTT. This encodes CASSLRLGLTDTQYF.

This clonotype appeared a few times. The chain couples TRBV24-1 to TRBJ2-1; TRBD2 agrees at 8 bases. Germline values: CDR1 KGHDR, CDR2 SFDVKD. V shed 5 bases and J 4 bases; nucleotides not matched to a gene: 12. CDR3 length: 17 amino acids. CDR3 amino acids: CATSALSPRGGYNEQFF. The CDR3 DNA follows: TGTGCCACCAGTGCCCTCTCCCCTCGGGGGGGGTACAATGAGCAGTTCTTC.

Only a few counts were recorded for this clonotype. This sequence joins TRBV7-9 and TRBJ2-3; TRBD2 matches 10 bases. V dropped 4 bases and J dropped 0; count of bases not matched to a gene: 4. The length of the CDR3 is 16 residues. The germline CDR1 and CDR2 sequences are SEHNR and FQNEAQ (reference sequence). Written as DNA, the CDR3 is TGTGCCAGCAGCTCCGGACTAGCGGTTAGCACAGATACGCAGTATTTT. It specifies CASSSGLAVSTDTQYF. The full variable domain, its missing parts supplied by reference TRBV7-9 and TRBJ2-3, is DTGVSQNPRHKITKRGQNVTFRCDPISEHNRLYWYRQTLGQGPEFLTYFQNEAQLEKSRLLSDRFSAERPKGSFSTLEIQRTEQGDSAMYLCASSSGLAVSTDTQYFGPGTRLTVL.

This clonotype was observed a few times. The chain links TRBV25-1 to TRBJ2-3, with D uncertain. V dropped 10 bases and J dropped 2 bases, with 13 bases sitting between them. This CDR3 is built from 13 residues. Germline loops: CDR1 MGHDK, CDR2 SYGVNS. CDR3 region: CATRKVLTDTQYF. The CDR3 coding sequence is TGTGCCACCAGGAAGGTCCTCACAGATACGCAGTATTTT. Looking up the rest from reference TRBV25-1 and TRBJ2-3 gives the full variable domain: EADIYQTPRYLVIGTGKKITLECSQTMGHDKMYWYQQDPGMELHLIHYSYGVNSTEKGDLSSESTVSRIRTEHFPLTLESARPSHTSQYLCATRKVLTDTQYFGPGTRLTVL.

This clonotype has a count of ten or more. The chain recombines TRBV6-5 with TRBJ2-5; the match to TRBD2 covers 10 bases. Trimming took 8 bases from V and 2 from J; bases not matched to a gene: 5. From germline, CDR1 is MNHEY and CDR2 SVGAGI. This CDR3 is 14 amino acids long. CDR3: CASAAGGTQETQYF. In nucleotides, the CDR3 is TGTGCCAGCGCAGCGGGGGGGACGCAAGAGACCCAGTACTTC.

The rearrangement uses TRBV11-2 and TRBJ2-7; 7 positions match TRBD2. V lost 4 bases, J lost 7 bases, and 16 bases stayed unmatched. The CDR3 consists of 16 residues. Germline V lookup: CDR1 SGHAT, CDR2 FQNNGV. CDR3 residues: CASSYHGGKLYNEQYF. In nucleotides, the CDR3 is TGTGCCAGCAGCTATCACGGGGGGAAACTGTACAATGAGCAGTACTTC. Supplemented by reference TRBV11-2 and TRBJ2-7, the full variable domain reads EAGVAQSPRYKIIEKRQSVAFWCNPISGHATLYWYQQILGQGPKLLIQFQNNGVVDDSQLPKDRFSAERLKGVDSTLKIQPAKLEDSAVYLCASSYHGGKLYNEQYFGPGTRLTVT.

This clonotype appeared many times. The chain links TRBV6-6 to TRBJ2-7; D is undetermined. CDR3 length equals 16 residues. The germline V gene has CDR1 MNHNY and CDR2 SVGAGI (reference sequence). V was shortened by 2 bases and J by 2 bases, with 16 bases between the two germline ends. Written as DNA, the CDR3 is TGTGCCAGCAGTTACGTCCCTCTGGATCGGACCTACGAGCAGTACTTC. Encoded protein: CASSYVPLDRTYEQYF.

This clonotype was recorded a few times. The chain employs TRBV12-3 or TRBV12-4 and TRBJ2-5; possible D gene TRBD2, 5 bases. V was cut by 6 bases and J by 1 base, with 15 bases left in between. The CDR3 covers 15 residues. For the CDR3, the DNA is TGTGCCAGCAGCCGCCCCTGGGAGTCCCAAGAGACCCAGTACTTC. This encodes CASSRPWESQETQYF.

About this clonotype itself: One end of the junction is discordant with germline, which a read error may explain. CDR3 nucleotide sequence: TGTGTCAGCAGCCAAGGGACTAGCGGGGGGGCCTCCACAGATACGCAGTATTTT. Translation: CVSSQGTSGGASTDTQYF. This chain links TRBV3-1 with TRBJ2-3; 16 positions match TRBD2. Germline CDR1 and CDR2: LGHDT and YNNKEL (reference sequence). The CDR3 sequence is 18 residues long.

CDR3 bases: TGCGCCAGCAGAGAGATCGGGCGGGCGGACAGCCAAGAGACCCAGTACTTC. Protein product: CASREIGRADSQETQYF. The chain has TRBV5-1 and TRBJ2-5, with D possibly matching TRBD1 (6 bases). V gave up 5 bases and J gave up 1 base, with 21 bases separating them. The CDR3 spans 17 residues. Germline CDR1 is SGHRS and CDR2 is YFSETQ.